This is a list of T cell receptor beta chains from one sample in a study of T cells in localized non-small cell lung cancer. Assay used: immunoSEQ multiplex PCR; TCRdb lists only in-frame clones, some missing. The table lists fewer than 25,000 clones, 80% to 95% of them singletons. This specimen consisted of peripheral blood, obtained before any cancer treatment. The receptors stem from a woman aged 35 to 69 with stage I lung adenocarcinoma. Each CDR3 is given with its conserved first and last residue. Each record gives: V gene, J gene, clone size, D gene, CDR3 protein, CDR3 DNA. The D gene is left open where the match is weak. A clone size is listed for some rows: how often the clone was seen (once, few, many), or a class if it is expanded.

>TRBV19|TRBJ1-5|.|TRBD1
CASSPQGGYSNQPQHF
TGTGCCAGTTCCCCCCAGGGGGGCTATAGCAATCAGCCCCAGCATTTT
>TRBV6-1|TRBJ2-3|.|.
CASRGPLRGTDTQYF
TGTGCCAGCCGGGGGCCGCTCCGAGGGACAGATACGCAGTATTTT
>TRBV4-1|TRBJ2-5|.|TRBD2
CASSQEGGSGRAWQETQYF
TGCGCCAGCAGCCAAGAGGGTGGTAGCGGGAGGGCTTGGCAAGAGACCCAGTACTTC
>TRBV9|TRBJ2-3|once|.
CASSVSWSTDTQYF
TGTGCCAGCAGCGTCTCTTGGAGCACAGATACGCAGTATTTT
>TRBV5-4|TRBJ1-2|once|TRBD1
CASSSIQGSYGYTF
TGTGCCAGCAGTAGTATACAGGGGAGCTATGGCTACACCTTC
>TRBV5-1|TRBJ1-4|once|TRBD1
CASSWDSRSEKLFF
TGCGCCAGCAGCTGGGACAGCCGCTCTGAAAAACTGTTTTTT
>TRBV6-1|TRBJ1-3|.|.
CASSATAMGSGNTIYF
TGTGCCAGCAGTGCGACAGCCATGGGCTCTGGAAACACCATATATTTT
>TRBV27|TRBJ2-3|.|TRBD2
CASSLSLAGTDTQYF
TGTGCCAGCAGTTTATCGCTAGCGGGAACAGATACGCAGTATTTT
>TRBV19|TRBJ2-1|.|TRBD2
CASSTLAGAVNEQFF
TGTGCCAGTAGTACACTAGCGGGAGCTGTCAATGAGCAGTTCTTC
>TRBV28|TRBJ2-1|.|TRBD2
CASSWLAGVREQFF
TGTGCCAGCAGTTGGTTAGCGGGAGTAAGGGAGCAGTTCTTC
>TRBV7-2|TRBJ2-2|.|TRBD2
CASSLRPTAGAVNTGELFF
TGTGCCAGCAGCTTAAGGCCAACAGCGGGAGCTGTGAACACCGGGGAGCTGTTTTTT
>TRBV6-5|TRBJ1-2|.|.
CASSYSGNYGYTF
TGTGCCAGCAGTTACTCGGGGAACTATGGCTACACCTTC
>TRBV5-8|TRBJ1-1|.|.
CASSLQGRPGTEAFF
TGTGCCAGCAGCCTTCAGGGCAGGCCGGGGACTGAAGCTTTCTTT
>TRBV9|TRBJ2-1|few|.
CASSEVGEQFF
TGTGCCAGCAGCGAGGTAGGTGAGCAGTTCTTC
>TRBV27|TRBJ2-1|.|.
CASSFRTYNEQFF
TGTGCCAGCAGTTTCCGTACGTACAATGAGCAGTTCTTC
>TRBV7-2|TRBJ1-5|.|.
CASSSEGGQPQHF
TGTGCCAGCAGTTCTGAAGGAGGGCAGCCCCAGCATTTT
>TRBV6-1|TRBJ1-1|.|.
CASSVQGNTEAFF
TGTGCCAGCAGTGTACAGGGGAACACTGAAGCTTTCTTT
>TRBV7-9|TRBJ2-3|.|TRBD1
CASSPGTGGWSDTQYF
TGTGCCAGCAGCCCCGGGACAGGGGGCTGGTCAGATACGCAGTATTTT
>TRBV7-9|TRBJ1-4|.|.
CASSSGHAIQHEKLFF
TGTGCCAGCAGCTCTGGACACGCAATCCAACATGAAAAACTGTTTTTT
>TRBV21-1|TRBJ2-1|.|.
CASSKGRNEQFF
TGTGCCAGCTCCAAGGGGCGGAATGAGCAGTTCTTC
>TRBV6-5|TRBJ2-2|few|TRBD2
CASRTSGSTGELFF
TGTGCCAGCAGGACTAGCGGCTCCACCGGGGAGCTGTTTTTT
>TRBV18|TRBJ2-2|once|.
CASSPRSPANTGELFF
TGTGCCAGCTCGCCTCGAAGCCCCGCGAACACCGGGGAGCTGTTTTTT
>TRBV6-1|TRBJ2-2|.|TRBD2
CASSEDTWTRAGELFF
TGTGCCAGCAGTGAGGACACGTGGACTAGGGCCGGGGAGCTGTTTTTT
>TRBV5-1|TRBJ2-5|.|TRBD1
CASSSGTGGQETQYF
TGCGCCAGCAGCTCCGGGACAGGGGGCCAAGAGACCCAGTACTTC
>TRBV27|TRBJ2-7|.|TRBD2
CASSLGTSGISIF
TGTGCCAGCAGTCTTGGGACTAGCGGGATATCCATATTC
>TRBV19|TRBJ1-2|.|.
CASSRYGYEEVYGYTF
TGTGCCAGTAGTAGGTACGGGTATGAGGAGGTCTATGGCTACACCTTC
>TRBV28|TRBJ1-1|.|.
CASRLQGTEAFF
TGTGCCAGCAGACTTCAGGGGACTGAAGCTTTCTTT
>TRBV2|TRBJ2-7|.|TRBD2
CASSVLAGEGSEQYF
TGTGCCAGCAGTGTACTAGCGGGAGAGGGGTCCGAGCAGTACTTC
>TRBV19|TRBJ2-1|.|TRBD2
CASSFPSGRLNEQFF
TGTGCCAGTAGTTTCCCTAGCGGGAGGCTCAATGAGCAGTTCTTC
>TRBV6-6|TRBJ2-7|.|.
CASTLHASQIEQYF
TGTGCCAGCACGCTCCACGCGTCCCAAATAGAGCAGTACTTC
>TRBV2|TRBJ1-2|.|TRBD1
CASSKGQGGDYGYTF
TGTGCCAGCAGTAAGGGACAGGGGGGTGACTATGGCTACACCTTC
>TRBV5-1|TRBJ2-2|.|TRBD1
CASSLDRGRTGELFF
TGCGCCAGCAGCTTGGACAGGGGACGGACCGGGGAGCTGTTTTTT
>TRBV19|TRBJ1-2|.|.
CASSSDGRFNYGYTF
TGTGCCAGTAGCTCTGACGGAAGATTTAACTATGGCTACACCTTC
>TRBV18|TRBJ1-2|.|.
CASSPRDGGYTF
TGTGCCAGCTCTCCACGAGACGGGGGCTACACCTTC
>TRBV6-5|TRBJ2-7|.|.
CASRLSGSSYEQYF
TGTGCCAGCAGGTTGTCAGGGAGCTCCTACGAGCAGTACTTC
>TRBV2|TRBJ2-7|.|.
CASSYSASYEQYF
TGTGCCAGCAGTTACAGCGCCTCCTACGAGCAGTACTTC
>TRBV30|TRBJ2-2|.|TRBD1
CASDRGGELFF
TGTGCCTCGGACAGGGGGGGGGAGCTGTTTTTT
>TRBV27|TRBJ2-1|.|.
CASSFRGATNEQFF
TGTGCCAGCAGTTTCAGGGGCGCAACAAATGAGCAGTTCTTC
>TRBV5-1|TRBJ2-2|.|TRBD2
CASSLDYGLDPGELFF
TGCGCCAGCAGCTTGGATTACGGACTAGACCCCGGGGAGCTGTTTTTT
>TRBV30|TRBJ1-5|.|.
CAWSAGDDDQPQHF
TGTGCCTGGAGTGCCGGGGACGATGATCAGCCCCAGCATTTT